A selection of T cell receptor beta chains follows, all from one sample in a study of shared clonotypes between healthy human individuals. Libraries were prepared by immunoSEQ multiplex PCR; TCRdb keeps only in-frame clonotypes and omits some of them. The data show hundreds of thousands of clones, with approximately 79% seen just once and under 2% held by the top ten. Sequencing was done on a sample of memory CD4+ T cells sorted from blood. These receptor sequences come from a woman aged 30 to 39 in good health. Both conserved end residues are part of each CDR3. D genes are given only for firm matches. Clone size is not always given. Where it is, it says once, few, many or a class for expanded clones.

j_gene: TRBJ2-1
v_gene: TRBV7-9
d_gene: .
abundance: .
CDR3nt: TGTGCCAGCAGCTTAGCGGGGGTGGACAATGAGCAGTTCTTC
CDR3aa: CASSLAGVDNEQFF

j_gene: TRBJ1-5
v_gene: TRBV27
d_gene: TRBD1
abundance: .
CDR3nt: TGTGCCAGCAGGCCAGGGGGCCGCAAAAGTCAGCCCCAGCATTTT
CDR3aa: CASRPGGRKSQPQHF

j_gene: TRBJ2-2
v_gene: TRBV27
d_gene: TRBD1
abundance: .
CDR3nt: TGTGCCAGCAGTTACCTTCAAACAGGGGACGGGGAGCTGTTTTTT
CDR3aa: CASSYLQTGDGELFF

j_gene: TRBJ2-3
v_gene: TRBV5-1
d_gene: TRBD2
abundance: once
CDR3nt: TGCGCCAGCAGCACCGGGACTAGACCCACAGATACGCAGTATTTT
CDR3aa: CASSTGTRPTDTQYF

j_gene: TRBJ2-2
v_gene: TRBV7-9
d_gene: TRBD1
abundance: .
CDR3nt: TGTGCCGGACGAGGGGGCAGCATCACCGGGGAGCTGTTTTTT
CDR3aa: CAGRGGSITGELFF

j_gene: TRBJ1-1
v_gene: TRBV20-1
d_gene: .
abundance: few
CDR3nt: TGCAGTGCCGAGGACAGAGAGGGAGCTTTCTTT
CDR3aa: CSAEDREGAFF

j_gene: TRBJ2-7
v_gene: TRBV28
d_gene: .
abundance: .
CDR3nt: TGTGCCAGCAGTTTACCAGTTTACGAGCAGTACTTC
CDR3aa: CASSLPVYEQYF

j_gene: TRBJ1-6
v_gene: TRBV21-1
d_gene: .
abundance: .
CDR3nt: TGTGCCAGCAGCGACCCATCTCAAAGGGGGCGATCACCCCTCCACTTT
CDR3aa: CASSDPSQRGRSPLHF

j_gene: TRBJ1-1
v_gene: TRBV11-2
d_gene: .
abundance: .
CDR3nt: TGTGCCAGCACCAACCGGGGGGGTTCGACTGAAGCTTTCTTT
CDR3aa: CASTNRGGSTEAFF

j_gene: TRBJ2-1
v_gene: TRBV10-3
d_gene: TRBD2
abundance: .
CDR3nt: TGTGCCATCACCCAGCTAGCGGGAGGGCTCAATGAGCAGTTCTTC
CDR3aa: CAITQLAGGLNEQFF

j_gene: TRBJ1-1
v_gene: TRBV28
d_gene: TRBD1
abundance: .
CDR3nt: TGTGCCAGCAGAAGGGGACAGGGGGCTAGGATGAACACTGAAGCTTTCTTT
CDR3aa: CASRRGQGARMNTEAFF

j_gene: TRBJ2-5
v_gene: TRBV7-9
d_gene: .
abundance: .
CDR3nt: TGTGCCAGCAGCCACGTAGGACAAGAGACCCAGTACTTC
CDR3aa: CASSHVGQETQYF